The present entry profiles one T cell receptor beta chain with its context. Its target is unknown. Investigators prepared the TCR beta libraries by applying iRepertoire HTBI primers and Arm-PCR of CDR3 regions. Using its own MiXCR run on the multiplex PCR reads, TCRdb lists one record per CDR3 protein. The sample has hundreds of thousands of distinct CDR3 sequences, about 13% seen once. The entry originates in a study of regulatory T cells in long-lasting Graves disease. Study-wide findings and caveats: TCR diversity was lower in persistent Graves' patients than in newly diagnosed ones.

Indicated time point: newly diagnosed GD, antithyroid drugs for less than 3 months. The TCR library used RNA extracted from PBMCs. Between the trimmed V and J ends, which lost 3 bases and 5 bases, there was a span of 14 bases. This CDR3 is built from 15 residues. Germline V gene data show CDR1 as KGHSH and CDR2 as LQKENI. These data also featured in a second study, about T cells in Graves' hyperthyroidism and ophthalmopathy.

This receptor was obtained from a man aged 25 to 40 with Graves disease. Source: peripheral blood mononuclear cells (PBMCs), taken at new diagnosis, from a patient treated with antithyroid drugs. V and J are TRBV18 and TRBJ2-1; D may correspond to TRBD1 or TRBD2 (5 bases each). The CDR3, as DNA: TGTGCCAGCTCACCCTCCGGGGCTAGTAACAATGAGCAGTTCTTC. Amino acids: CASSPSGASNNEQFF.